The 2 T cell receptor beta chains reported below all come from one sample, sequenced in a study of T-cell reconstitution after alpha-beta-depleted transplantation in children. TCRbeta library preparation incorporated unique molecular identifiers. From the PCR reads, TCRdb called clonotypes with MiXCR, one entry per CDR3 protein. The profile shows approximately 800,000 distinct CDR3 sequences, 15% to 20% of them singletons. Sequencing used PBMCs, mostly from graft donor cells, obtained 360 days after TCRalphabeta/CD19-depleted stem cell transplant. These receptors came from a male patient younger than 18 who had a stem cell transplant for acute lymphoblastic leukemia, so the T cells may come from the graft donor.

The chain joins TRBV10-2 to TRBJ2-3, with no clear D. The V gene lost 2 bases and the J gene lost 5 bases, with 5 bases spanning the gap. CDR3 length: 12 amino acids. Germline V gene lookup returns CDR1 WSHSY and CDR2 SAAADI. CDR3 DNA: TGCGCCAGCAGTGAGCTGCAAGATACGCAGTATTTT. It is translated as CASSELQDTQYF.

This clonotype was counted at least ten times. The V and J genes are TRBV5-1 and TRBJ2-1; D gene uncertain. Trimming took off 2 bases at V and 4 bases at J, with 7 bases between the two ends. The CDR3 is 13 residues long. The germline CDR1 and CDR2 sequences are SGHRS and YFSETQ. The CDR3 coding sequence is TGCGCCAGCAGCTTCGAAGGGTACAATGAGCAGTTCTTC. Translation gives CASSFEGYNEQFF.